The 27 T cell receptor beta chains presented below share a single source sample, sequenced in a study of cytotoxic CD8 clonotypes in ibrutinib-treated CLL. Produced via immunoSEQ multiplex PCR; TCRdb's table is partial and in-frame only. The sample yields around 140,000 clones, roughly 77% seen once. Sequenced here: PBMCs, sampled after 12 months of ibrutinib treatment. Receptor source: a human donor with chronic lymphocytic leukemia.

This chain connects TRBV9 to TRBJ2-1, with TRBD1 matching over 9 bases. The germline V gene encodes CDR1 SGDLS and CDR2 YYNGEE. Trimming removed 0 bases from V and 6 bases from J; junction bases left unmatched: 16. The CDR3 contains 19 residues. The CDR3 loop is CASSVELQGAAGLGNEQFF. CDR3 coding DNA: TGTGCCAGCAGCGTAGAGTTACAGGGGGCTGCCGGACTAGGCAATGAGCAGTTCTTC.

This clone appeared a few times. The genes are TRBV7-8 and TRBJ1-6; D is possibly TRBD1 (6 bases). This CDR3 is 15 amino acids long. Trimming stripped 3 bases from V and 7 bases from J, with 13 bases between. Germline CDR1 reads SGHVS; CDR2 reads FQNEAQ. The CDR3 DNA is TGTGCCAGCAGCTTTAGGGGACAAGCCAATTCACCCCTCCACTTT. This encodes CASSFRGQANSPLHF.

The gene calls are TRBV5-1 and TRBJ2-1, with D hard to call. Germline V gene sequence: CDR1 SGHRS, CDR2 YFSETQ. Trimming pared 2 bases from V and 0 bases from J, leaving 12 bases between. This CDR3 region has 16 residues. The CDR3 loop reads CASSFWSQSSYNEQFF. CDR3 sequence (DNA): TGCGCCAGCAGCTTTTGGTCCCAGAGCTCCTACAATGAGCAGTTCTTC.

J is TRBJ1-4 and V is TRBV11-2, with TRBD1 as a possible D gene (6 bases). CDR1 is SGHAT, CDR2 FQNNGV, per germline. The CDR3 has 14 amino acids. V was trimmed by 0 bases and J by 8 bases, leaving 10 bases between them. The CDR3 is CASSLDRGLEKLFF. CDR3 coding DNA: TGTGCCAGCAGCTTAGACAGGGGCCTCGAAAAACTGTTTTTT.

The chain joins TRBV10-3 to TRBJ1-6, with D possibly matching TRBD1 (5 bases). Germline V lookup: CDR1 ENHRY, CDR2 SYGVKD. Trimming took off 6 bases at V and 4 bases at J, with 13 bases between the two ends. This CDR3 comprises 15 residues. In nucleotides, the CDR3 is TGTGCCATCAGCTCGAGAGGGGATTATAATTCACCCCTCCACTTT. As protein: CAISSRGDYNSPLHF.

The V and J genes are TRBV5-1 and TRBJ2-5; 7 bases map to TRBD1. The CDR3 runs 14 residues. Germline values: CDR1 SGHRS, CDR2 YFSETQ. J gave up 7 bases and V 4 bases, and 10 bases lay outside the gene matches. CDR3 sequence reads: CASSTPGTDGTQYF. DNA for the CDR3: TGCGCCAGCAGCACTCCCGGGACAGACGGGACCCAGTACTTC. Supplemented by reference TRBV5-1 and TRBJ2-5, the full variable domain reads KAGVTQTPRYLIKTRGQQVTLSCSPISGHRSVSWYQQTPGQGLQFLFEYFSETQRNKGNFPGRFSGRQFSNSRSEMNVSTLELGDSALYLCASSTPGTDGTQYFGPGTRLLVL.

V usage is TRBV7-3 and J usage is TRBJ1-4, with 8 bases lining up with TRBD1. Germline V lookup: CDR1 SGHTA, CDR2 FQGTGA. The CDR3 totals 15 residues. V trimming: 5 bases; J trimming: 5 bases; junction bases outside the gene matches: 7. CDR3: CASSPSGGSNEKLFF. CDR3 DNA: TGTGCCAGCAGCCCATCAGGGGGCTCGAATGAAAAACTGTTTTTT.

This chain links TRBV5-1 with TRBJ2-7; 12 bases line up with TRBD1. The V gene end was trimmed by 1 base and the J gene end by 6 bases; junction bases not matched to a gene: 14. The CDR3 loop spans 18 amino acids. Germline values: CDR1 SGHRS, CDR2 YFSETQ. The CDR3 DNA sequence: TGCGCCAGCAGCTTGCTCTCGGGACAGGGGGCGGCCTTTGGCGAGCAGTACTTC. It codes for CASSLLSGQGAAFGEQYF. The full variable domain, its missing parts supplied by reference TRBV5-1 and TRBJ2-7, is KAGVTQTPRYLIKTRGQQVTLSCSPISGHRSVSWYQQTPGQGLQFLFEYFSETQRNKGNFPGRFSGRQFSNSRSEMNVSTLELGDSALYLCASSLLSGQGAAFGEQYFGPGTRLTVT.

The chain links TRBV5-1 to TRBJ2-5; D is possibly TRBD2 (5 bases). The V end lost 2 bases, the J end lost 5 bases, and 19 bases lay between the germline ends. Germline CDR1 reads SGHRS; CDR2 reads YFSETQ. The CDR3 spans 16 residues. CDR3 in DNA: TGCGCCAGCAGCTTCGGGGAGTCTCATCCCGGGGAGACCCAGTACTTC. Translation gives CASSFGESHPGETQYF.

The chain is built from TRBV7-2 and TRBJ2-7; D is possibly TRBD1 (5 bases). The ends were cut back, 3 bases at V and 2 bases at J, with 8 bases in the middle. The CDR3 contains 13 residues. Germline V gene data show CDR1 as SGHTA and CDR2 as FQGNSA. The CDR3 region is CASSFLQAYEQYF. In DNA, the CDR3 is TGTGCCAGCAGCTTTTTACAGGCCTACGAGCAGTACTTC.

The rearrangement links TRBV27 to TRBJ2-3; 14 bases are a match to TRBD2. Germline assignment: CDR1 MNHEY and CDR2 SMNVEV (reference sequence). This CDR3 is built from 16 residues. J lost 6 bases, V lost 7 bases, and 9 bases had no gene match. The CDR3 loop reads CASTRTSGRSSDTQYF. The CDR3 DNA reads as TGTGCCAGCACCCGGACTAGCGGGAGGAGTTCGGATACGCAGTATTTT.

This chain joins TRBV30 and TRBJ1-6; maybe TRBD1 (5 bases). The germline V and J ends were trimmed by 5 bases and 9 bases, with 8 bases remaining between them. CDR3 length: 11 residues. CDR1 GTSNPN and CDR2 SVGIG come from the germline V gene (reference sequence). The CDR3 protein is CAWGDSSPLHF. The CDR3 coding sequence is TGTGCCTGGGGTGACAGTTCACCCCTCCACTTT.

This chain joins TRBV2 and TRBJ1-2; D unresolved. The germline V and J ends were trimmed by 3 bases and 2 bases, with 13 bases remaining between them. Germline V gene data show CDR1 as SNHLY and CDR2 as FYNNEI. This CDR3 contains 15 residues. For the CDR3, the DNA is TGTGCCAGCAGTGACCGGACGGGAACGAACTATGGCTACACCTTC. Translation: CASSDRTGTNYGYTF.

This chain links TRBV2 with TRBJ2-1; D might be TRBD1 (5 bases). V dropped 6 bases and J dropped 3 bases, with 15 bases sitting between them. The CDR3 loop spans 15 amino acids. CDR1 is SNHLY, CDR2 FYNNEI, per germline. CDR3 in amino acids: CASSSVLQGYNEQFF. The DNA of the CDR3 is TGTGCCAGCAGCTCAGTTCTTCAGGGCTACAATGAGCAGTTCTTC.

The chain couples TRBV11-3 to TRBJ2-7; D possibly uses TRBD1 or TRBD2 (6 bases each). The CDR3 is made up of 15 amino acids. CDR1 is SGHNT, CDR2 YENEEA, per germline. V lost 5 bases and J 0 bases, leaving 14 bases between the germline ends. The CDR3 DNA sequence: TGTGCCAGCAGCGCCTTAGGGGGGAGCTCCTACGAGCAGTACTTC. Residues: CASSALGGSSYEQYF.

V is TRBV6-5 and J is TRBJ2-7, with D perhaps matching TRBD2 (5 bases). V lost 7 bases and J 1 base, leaving 17 bases between the germline ends. CDR3 length equals 15 residues. The germline CDR1 and CDR2 sequences are MNHEY and SVGAGI. CDR3: CASTHGMGGSYEQYF. The CDR3 bases are TGTGCCAGCACCCACGGAATGGGCGGGTCCTACGAGCAGTACTTC.

The chain couples TRBV18 to TRBJ1-1; TRBD1 is a possible D gene (5 bases). The CDR3 is made up of 15 amino acids. Trimming cost V 3 bases and J 3 bases, with 14 bases left between them. Germline-derived CDR1 and CDR2 are KGHSH and LQKENI. Written as DNA, the CDR3 is TGTGCCAGCTCACCTGACAGACAAACTTACACTGAAGCTTTCTTT. It specifies CASSPDRQTYTEAFF.

V and J are TRBV5-1 and TRBJ1-2; D may be TRBD1 (6 bases). Trimming removed 0 bases at V and 4 bases at J, with 7 bases between. This CDR3 is 13 amino acids long. The germline gives CDR1 SGHRS, CDR2 YFSETQ. DNA for the CDR3: TGCGCCAGCAGCTTGGACAGGGCCTATGGCTACACCTTC. It translates to CASSLDRAYGYTF.

This clone was counted a single time. The gene calls are TRBV19 and TRBJ2-7; D is unresolved. Per germline, CDR1 LNHDA and CDR2 SQIVND (reference sequence). Trimming took off 7 bases at V and 6 bases at J, with 13 bases between the two ends. The CDR3 length is 12 residues. CDR3 protein: CASNVGVGEQYF. The CDR3 bases are TGTGCCAGTAACGTTGGGGTCGGCGAGCAGTACTTC.

The chain couples TRBV5-8 to TRBJ2-2; 7 bases fit TRBD1. The V gene's germline CDR1 is SGHTS and CDR2 YDEGEE. CDR3 length: 16 residues. The V gene end was trimmed by 1 base and the J gene end by 2 bases; junction bases not matched to a gene: 5. CDR3 coding DNA: TGTGCCAGCAGCTTGATAGACAGGGCTAACACCGGGGAGCTGTTTTTT. It encodes CASSLIDRANTGELFF.

J is TRBJ2-7 and V is TRBV28; either TRBD1 or TRBD2 may fit D (5 bases each). V dropped 6 bases and J dropped 3 bases, with 15 bases sitting between them. The CDR3 spans 14 residues. CDR1 MDHEN and CDR2 SYDVKM come from the germline V gene. CDR3 sequence reads: CASRGPHPLYEQYF. The CDR3 nucleotides read TGTGCCAGCAGGGGACCTCACCCCCTCTACGAGCAGTACTTC.

A few counts support this clone. The chain couples TRBV27 to TRBJ2-7, with 11 nucleotides matching TRBD2. Germline V lookup: CDR1 MNHEY, CDR2 SMNVEV (reference sequence). V lost 7 bases to trimming and J lost 0 bases; unmatched junction nucleotides: 5. This CDR3 is built from 15 residues. CDR3 coding DNA: TGTGCCAGCAAAATAGCGGGAGGGAGCTCCTACGAGCAGTACTTC. Protein product: CASKIAGGSSYEQYF.

The chain combines TRBV5-1 with TRBJ2-3, with D perhaps matching TRBD1 or TRBD2 (5 bases each). This CDR3 spans 15 amino acids. The germline CDR1 and CDR2 sequences are SGHRS and YFSETQ. V lost 3 bases and J lost 4, with 15 bases in between. The CDR3 DNA sequence: TGCGCCAGCAGCTCCGGGACGTACCTACCAGATACGCAGTATTTT. It yields the protein CASSSGTYLPDTQYF.

This chain connects TRBV19 to TRBJ1-2, with D possibly TRBD1 on 5 matching bases. The CDR3 consists of 14 residues. Germline V gene data show CDR1 as LNHDA and CDR2 as SQIVND (reference sequence). Trimming shortened V by 6 bases and J by 4 bases, and 15 bases separated the two germline ends. The CDR3 nucleotides are TGTGCCAGTAGCCTACTCGGGGGTAGCTATGGCTACACCTTC. It is translated as CASSLLGGSYGYTF.

This clone has more than one count but fewer than ten. The V call is TRBV5-1, the J call TRBJ1-2, with D possibly TRBD1 on 6 matching bases. CDR1 and CDR2 from the germline V gene are SGHRS and YFSETQ. This CDR3 is 14 amino acids long. The V end lost 1 base, the J end lost 7 bases, and 14 bases lay between the germline ends. This CDR3 is CASSLLAGALGYTF. CDR3 in DNA: TGCGCCAGCAGCTTGTTGGCAGGGGCTCTTGGCTACACCTTC.

The V call is TRBV19, the J call TRBJ1-1, with a weak D call TRBD1 (5 bases). V was trimmed by 3 bases and J by 6 bases, leaving 11 bases between them. The CDR3 is made up of 13 amino acids. The germline gives CDR1 LNHDA, CDR2 SQIVND (reference sequence). As DNA, the CDR3 is TGTGCCAGTAGTATGGGCGGGGACTCTGAAGCTTTCTTT. It translates to CASSMGGDSEAFF.

V gene TRBV13 combines with J gene TRBJ2-5; 14 bases line up with TRBD2. V trimming: 4 bases; J trimming: 5 bases; junction bases outside the gene matches: 6. The CDR3 totals 16 residues. CDR1 is PRHDT and CDR2 is FYEKMQ in the germline V gene (reference sequence). This CDR3 is CASSYGTSGSGETQYF. The CDR3 DNA sequence: TGTGCCAGCAGCTATGGGACTAGCGGGAGTGGGGAGACCCAGTACTTC. The full variable domain, with the rest looked up from reference TRBV13 and TRBJ2-5, is AAGVIQSPRHLIKEKRETATLKCYPIPRHDTVYWYQQGPGQDPQFLISFYEKMQSDKGSIPDRFSAQQFSDYHSELNMSSLELGDSALYFCASSYGTSGSGETQYFGPGTRLLVL.